This passage covers 29 T cell receptor beta chains from one sample sequenced in a study of blood T cells in healthy people across ages. Using a J-beta primer mix together with a sample-barcoded 5' primer, a second PCR was run for about 7 to 12 cycles. TCRdb reprocessed the 5' RACE reads with MiXCR, giving one entry per CDR3 protein. The sample holds about 1.5 million distinct CDR3 sequences, around 40% seen once. Sequencing used blood. The receptor source for this set is a woman in her late teens or twenties in good health.

The genes are TRBV9 and TRBJ2-7; 13 bases fit TRBD2. The trim removed 4 bases at V and 7 bases at J, leaving 17 bases unmatched. The CDR3 covers 18 residues. Per the germline V gene, CDR1 is SGDLS and CDR2 is YYNGEE. The CDR3: CASSTPLAGGNSYNEQYF. In nucleotides, the CDR3 is TGTGCCAGCAGCACACCACTAGCGGGAGGGAATTCCTACAATGAGCAGTACTTC.

The chain recombines TRBV6-6 with TRBJ2-5, with D maybe TRBD1 (7 bases). The germline gives CDR1 MNHNY, CDR2 SVGAGI (reference sequence). Trimming cost V 6 bases and J 0 bases, with 14 bases left between them. CDR3 length equals 15 residues. In DNA, the CDR3 is TGTGCCAGCAGAGAGACAGGGAGGTACCAAGAGACCCAGTACTTC. Encoded protein: CASRETGRYQETQYF.

This clonotype was detected a few times. The genes are TRBV5-1 and TRBJ2-3, with TRBD1 matching over 8 bases. V shed 3 bases and J 7 bases; nucleotides not matched to a gene: 10. The CDR3 sequence is 15 residues long. Germline V gene data show CDR1 as SGHRS and CDR2 as YFSETQ. In DNA form, the CDR3 reads TGCGCCAGCAGCTCGACAGGGGCTGCGTCAAATACGCAGTATTTT. Amino acids: CASSSTGAASNTQYF.

The chain is built from TRBV20-1 and TRBJ2-3; 7 positions match TRBD2. V was clipped by 5 bases and J by 0 bases; unmatched bases: 20. The germline V gene has CDR1 DFQATT and CDR2 SNEGSKA (reference sequence). The CDR3 sequence is 19 residues long. CDR3 nucleotides: TGCAGTGCTCCTCTCCAATTTGCGGGGGAACGATTTAGCACAGATACGCAGTATTTT. This translates into CSAPLQFAGERFSTDTQYF.

V usage is TRBV29-1 and J usage is TRBJ1-1; no clear D gene. The CDR3 is made up of 15 amino acids. Trimming shortened V by 1 base and J by 0 bases, and 12 bases separated the two germline ends. The germline CDR1 and CDR2 sequences are SQVTM and ANQGSEA. CDR3 in DNA: TGCAGCGTTGAAGGGGTGAGCACGGTGAACACTGAAGCTTTCTTT. Residues: CSVEGVSTVNTEAFF.

The CDR3 protein is CASSLFSGAYQETQYF. The DNA for the CDR3 is TGTGCCAGCAGTTTATTTTCAGGGGCGTACCAAGAGACCCAGTACTTC. The V gene is TRBV28, the J gene TRBJ2-5, with a weak D call TRBD1 (6 bases). The CDR3 is made up of 16 amino acids. Germline V gene data show CDR1 as MDHEN and CDR2 as SYDVKM. V lost 1 base and J lost 0, with 12 bases in between.

The rearrangement links TRBV2 to TRBJ2-2; possibly TRBD2 for D (5 bases). The V end was cut by 0 bases, the J end by 6 bases, with 20 bases between. Germline V CDR1 and CDR2: SNHLY, FYNNEI. The CDR3 extends over 18 amino acids. The CDR3 DNA reads TGTGCCAGCAGTGAAGCGCTTCAGTTAGCGCGTCCTCCCGGGGAGCTGTTTTTT. Encoded protein: CASSEALQLARPPGELFF.

The chain is built from TRBV6-6 and TRBJ2-7; tentatively, D is TRBD1 or TRBD2 (7 bases each). The length of the CDR3 is 16 residues. Germline assignment: CDR1 MNHNY and CDR2 SVGAGI (reference sequence). Trimming took 2 bases from V and 3 from J, leaving 17 bases between them. Here the CDR3 DNA reads TGTGCCAGCAGTTACACCAAGCAGGGGGGGGGCTACGAGCAGTACTTC. It is translated as CASSYTKQGGGYEQYF.

Notes on this clonotype: Sequence at one end of the junction differs from germline and may be a read error. The gene calls are TRBV7-2 and TRBJ1-6; D not resolved. Germline values: CDR1 SGHTA, CDR2 FQGNSA. CDR3 length equals 16 residues. CDR3 amino acids: CAGSLLRPINNSPLHF. The CDR3 DNA is TGTGCCGGCAGCCTCCTTCGACCCATAAATAATTCACCCCTCCACTTT.

The V gene is TRBV14, the J gene TRBJ1-2; D is unresolved. This CDR3 has 13 residues. Deletions cut 4 bases from V and 6 bases from J, with 12 bases between. Germline-derived CDR1 and CDR2 are SGHDN and FVKESK. Written as DNA, the CDR3 is TGTGCCAGCAGCCCACGGGTCTCGGATGGCTACACCTTC. It is translated as CASSPRVSDGYTF.

The chain employs TRBV14 and TRBJ2-7, with D perhaps TRBD1 or TRBD2 (5 bases each). V lost 2 bases and J 3 bases, leaving 11 bases between the germline ends. CDR3 length equals 14 residues. Germline lookup yields CDR1 SGHDN and CDR2 FVKESK. The CDR3: CASSQLGPNYEQYF. DNA of the CDR3: TGTGCCAGCAGCCAATTGGGACCGAACTACGAGCAGTACTTC.

The chain combines TRBV20-1 with TRBJ2-3, with 7 bases aligning to TRBD2. Trimming removed 0 bases from V and 4 bases from J; junction bases left unmatched: 7. CDR1 DFQATT and CDR2 SNEGSKA come from the germline V gene (reference sequence). The CDR3 sequence is 15 residues long. CDR3 sequence (DNA): TGCAGTGCTAGAGATAGGAGACTAGCATCAGATACGCAGTATTTT. Translated, it gives CSARDRRLASDTQYF.

The V gene is TRBV20-1, the J gene TRBJ1-1; no firm D call. From germline, CDR1 is DFQATT and CDR2 SNEGSKA (reference sequence). Trimming stripped 1 base from V and 0 bases from J, with 15 bases between. The CDR3 spans 16 residues. The CDR3 sequence: CSARASDQLMNTEAFF. The CDR3 coding sequence is TGCAGTGCTAGAGCCTCAGACCAGTTGATGAACACTGAAGCTTTCTTT.

This clonotype showed up just a few times. V is TRBV20-1 and J is TRBJ1-1; D possibly corresponds to TRBD1 (6 bases). The ends were cut back, 2 bases at V and 0 bases at J, with 10 bases in the middle. This CDR3 has 14 amino acids. Germline lookup yields CDR1 DFQATT and CDR2 SNEGSKA (reference sequence). The CDR3 loop reads CSARRAGVNTEAFF. DNA of the CDR3: TGCAGTGCTAGAAGGGCAGGGGTGAACACTGAAGCTTTCTTT.

The J gene is TRBJ2-5, the V gene TRBV7-2, with TRBD2 matching 13 bases. The CDR3 length is 17 residues. The germline V gene has CDR1 SGHTA and CDR2 FQGNSA. Germline trimming cut 3 bases from V and 11 bases from J; bases unmatched to any gene: 15. The CDR3 nucleotides read TGTGCCAGCAGCTTGCTTTCCGGGACTAGCGGGATCAATGAGCAGTACTTC. It translates to CASSLLSGTSGINEQYF.

This clonotype was found a few times. This chain uses TRBV29-1 with TRBJ1-1; D possibly corresponds to TRBD1 (6 bases). Germline CDR1 reads SQVTM; CDR2 reads ANQGSEA. The CDR3 is 13 residues long. Trimming shortened V by 5 bases and J by 5 bases, and 15 bases separated the two germline ends. The CDR3, as DNA: TGCAGCGTTCTGGGGGCAAGTTATACTGAAGCTTTCTTT. Its translation is CSVLGASYTEAFF.

This clonotype has more than one count but fewer than ten. The chain is built from TRBV25-1 and TRBJ2-3; D is uncertain. Germline V CDR1 and CDR2: MGHDK, SYGVNS. Trimming removed 5 bases at V and 1 base at J, with 10 bases between. The CDR3 is 14 amino acids. CDR3 sequence: CASSMRIGTDTQYF. The CDR3 region has the DNA TGTGCCAGCAGTATGAGGATCGGCACAGATACGCAGTATTTT.

This clonotype was seen a handful of times. The chain uses TRBV4-1 and TRBJ2-7, with 8 bases matching TRBD1. Germline CDR1 MGHRA, CDR2 YSYEKL. This CDR3 region has 15 residues. V was clipped by 2 bases and J by 3 bases; unmatched bases: 6. CDR3 sequence reads: CASSQPRDRNYEQYF. In DNA, the CDR3 is TGCGCCAGCAGCCAACCTCGGGACAGGAACTACGAGCAGTACTTC.

This clonotype showed up just once. This chain joins TRBV29-1 and TRBJ2-7; possible D gene TRBD2, 6 bases. Per the germline V gene, CDR1 is SQVTM and CDR2 is ANQGSEA. The CDR3 is 16 residues long. V lost 0 bases and J lost 0, with 15 bases in between. The CDR3 spells CSVEDHGDFSSYEQYF. The CDR3 DNA sequence: TGCAGCGTTGAAGATCACGGGGACTTCAGCTCCTACGAGCAGTACTTC.

This sequence joins TRBV7-9 and TRBJ1-1; weak D call: TRBD1 (6 bases). The CDR3 sequence is 17 residues long. The germline V gene has CDR1 SEHNR and CDR2 FQNEAQ (reference sequence). V was pared by 4 bases and J by 1 base, with 19 bases between. In DNA, the CDR3 is TGTGCCAGCAGCTCCCCGGGGGCAGGCCAACGGAACACTGAAGCTTTCTTT. It is translated as CASSSPGAGQRNTEAFF.

At least ten counts were recorded for this clonotype. This chain uses TRBV2 with TRBJ2-1, with TRBD2 identical over 13 bases. Germline trimming cut 7 bases from V and 4 bases from J; bases unmatched to any gene: 1. This CDR3 contains 14 residues. CDR1 and CDR2 from the germline V gene are SNHLY and FYNNEI. This chain's CDR3 is CASKLAGGYNEQFF. CDR3 DNA: TGTGCCAGCAAACTAGCGGGGGGGTACAATGAGCAGTTCTTC.

This clonotype was observed a handful of times. The genes are TRBV6-2 or TRBV6-3 and TRBJ1-2, with 7 nucleotides matching TRBD1. The CDR3 consists of 12 residues. V shed 5 bases and J 13 bases; nucleotides not matched to a gene: 10. CDR1 and CDR2 from the germline V gene are MNHEY and SVGEGT. The CDR3 DNA reads TGTGCCAGCAGTACCCGGGACAGCGCCCTCACCTTC. Protein: CASSTRDSALTF.

This clonotype has more than one count but fewer than ten. V usage is TRBV27 and J usage is TRBJ1-5; D is unresolved. Germline V gives CDR1 MNHEY, CDR2 SMNVEV (reference sequence). The V gene lost 5 bases and the J gene lost 6 bases, with 14 bases spanning the gap. The CDR3 spans 14 residues. The CDR3 is CASSEGFMSQPQHF. DNA for the CDR3: TGTGCCAGCAGTGAGGGATTCATGAGTCAGCCCCAGCATTTT.

Of note for this clonotype: One end of the junction varies from germline; a read error may be responsible. V and J are TRBV20-1 and TRBJ1-4; perhaps TRBD1 as D (5 bases). The CDR3 contains 13 residues. CDR1 DFQATT and CDR2 SNEGSKA come from the germline V gene (reference sequence). The CDR3 coding sequence is TGCAGTGCAACCAGGGCAACTAAGGAAAAACTGTTTTTT. This gives the protein CSATRATKEKLFF.

The CDR3 loop is CASSYSPTGTISYNEQYF. DNA for the CDR3: TGTGCCAGCAGTTACTCCCCGACAGGGACCATCTCCTACAATGAGCAGTACTTC. This chain joins TRBV6-5 and TRBJ2-1, with 7 nucleotides matching TRBD1. The J call is doubtful: the DNA matches TRBJ2-7 better. Germline-derived CDR1 and CDR2 are MNHEY and SVGAGI. CDR3 size: 18 residues.

The V call is TRBV13, the J call TRBJ2-7; D is ambiguous. The V and J ends lost 0 bases and 3 bases respectively, with 18 bases between them. CDR3 size: 17 residues. Per germline, CDR1 PRHDT and CDR2 FYEKMQ (reference sequence). The CDR3 spells CASSLGPQPYSGYEQYF. The CDR3 DNA reads TGTGCCAGCAGCTTAGGCCCGCAGCCCTATTCAGGCTACGAGCAGTACTTC.

On this clonotype: An end of the junction differs from the germline gene, which may be a read error. This rearrangement joins TRBV28 to TRBJ2-7, with TRBD1 identical over 9 bases. In germline, CDR1 is MDHEN, CDR2 SYDVKM. The CDR3 extends over 15 amino acids. DNA of the CDR3: TGTGCCGGCAGTTTTGGGACAGGGTCACCGTCCGAGCAGTACTTC. Its translation: CAGSFGTGSPSEQYF.

The chain combines TRBV20-1 with TRBJ2-7, with 11 bases matching TRBD2. Trimming removed 5 bases from V and 8 bases from J; junction bases left unmatched: 8. Germline V lookup: CDR1 DFQATT, CDR2 SNEGSKA (reference sequence). The CDR3 runs 13 residues. The CDR3 coding sequence is TGCAGTGCTTTAGCGGGAGGGCCTAAACAGCAGTACTTC. It codes for CSALAGGPKQQYF.

The rearrangement joins TRBV28 to TRBJ1-2, with a tentative D call TRBD1 (5 bases). Germline loops: CDR1 MDHEN, CDR2 SYDVKM. CDR3 length: 11 residues. V lost 5 bases and J 6 bases, leaving 7 bases between the germline ends. The CDR3 DNA follows: TGTGCCAGCAGTGTCAGGGATGGCTACACCTTC. Its protein product is CASSVRDGYTF.